This T cell receptor (beta chain) came from a study of blood T cell repertoires in COVID-19. Per the original data handling: Reference gene primer amplification gave nucleated cell count estimates. Repertoires were generated with immunoSEQ multiplex PCR, while TCRdb's copy carries only in-frame clones and drops some. D and trimming were read from the DNA, whereas the V and J calls and clone size are those reported in that table. The profile shows 140,000 or so clones, 84% of them singletons. Patients from Seattle were sampled longitudinally, starting during active infection. Input material: peripheral blood. The clonotype was recovered from a man aged 25-40 years with COVID-19, enrolled during active disease.

CDR3 sequence: CAWTAGTEYNSPLHF. For the CDR3, the DNA is TGTGCCTGGACTGCGGGGACAGAATATAATTCACCCCTCCACTTT. The rearrangement uses TRBV30 and TRBJ1-6; 7 bases align to TRBD1. Unmatched junction bases numbered 7, after V lost 4 bases and J lost 4 bases. CDR1 GTSNPN and CDR2 SVGIG come from the germline V gene (reference sequence). CDR3 length: 15 amino acids.